This T cell receptor beta chain was found in a study of T cell responses to AZD1222 COVID-19 vaccine. Study-wide points: Increases in Spike-specific TCR breadth and depth were seen after two AZD1222 doses. Regions 160-218 and 743-854 held dominance among vaccine-associated CD4 TCRs, which spanned spike. Donors in the cohort were predominantly white British and more often female, and clonal diversity was possibly underestimated.

For this clone: As yet, its antigen is unknown.

The data were produced by immunoSEQ multiplex PCR, yet TCRdb's version contains in-frame clones alone and is incomplete. The sample includes 110,000 to 150,000 clones, roughly 90% seen only once; the top ten take just over 3%. The CDR3 sequence is 17 residues long. J lost 3 bases, V lost 4 bases, and 11 bases had no gene match. Looked up from germline, CDR1 is LGHNA and CDR2 is YSLEER. Material: peripheral blood, obtained on day 0 of AZD1222 vaccination. This sequence originates from an adult in good health. The chain links TRBV4-3 to TRBJ2-2; 7 nucleotides agree with TRBD2. The CDR3 nucleotides read TGCGCCAGCAGCCCCCGGCGGGGAGGGCCAGACACCGGGGAGCTGTTTTTT. It codes for CASSPRRGGPDTGELFF.